This T cell receptor (beta chain) was documented in a study of T cell clonotyping in hematopoietic cell transplantation (dated by TCRdb to about 2021). The study in broad terms: Pretransplant samples from recipients were collected after cytoreduction. Recruitment of patients ran from 2015 to early 2017, and follow-up continued until late 2020 or until death. A total of 110 to 150 blood samples were gathered in the study from roughly 40 consecutive transplant recipients along with their related donors.

A remark on this clone: Its antigen target is currently unknown. One base away there is no much larger clone; base qualities are not given.

Taken from the germline V gene, the CDR1 and CDR2 loops are SGHDN and FVKESK. V is shortened by 4 bases, J by 7 bases, and the region joining them spans 16 bases. Reading from cysteine to phenylalanine, the CDR3 counts 14 amino acids. The read is trimmed to its CDR3 DNA, 42 bases read in frame from base 1. Paper-wide results and their limitations: Inverse Simpson Index values from donors and from recipients before transplant predicted broader TCR repertoire diversity after transplant. After transplant, TCR diversity in recipients dropped, and pathologically expanded clonotypes climbed progressively between day 30 and day 180. The sample size was limited, and CD4 and CD8 repertoire contributions could not be separated because cells were not sorted. Just a small fraction of recipient repertoires overlapped with donor repertoires, and more than 95% appeared de novo at the given depth.

The immunoSEQ assay, a bias-controlled multiplex PCR using V- and J-specific primers, was used to amplify TCR beta CDR3 regions from genomic DNA. In a second PCR step, the CDR3 amplicons were tagged with a proprietary barcode plus Illumina adapter sequences. CDR3 libraries were sequenced on an Illumina MiSeq instrument. Concerning the study's data processing: Export and quality control were handled in immunoSEQ Analyzer 3.0, while downstream analyses relied on R Bioconductor and Immunarch. Only productive rearrangements within the normalized downsampled data set were used in the calculation of repertoire metrics. In the normalized cohort, a clonotype counted as pathologically expanded if the clonotype was larger than 5 templates. The Inverse Simpson Index was used to measure repertoire diversity. To capture all clonotypes, CMV-specificity analyses were performed on the non-normalized data set. Imported from immuneACCESS, the table was reduced by TCRdb to in-frame sequences with V and J called. These copies leave out some clones; in studies compared against another copy, an unresolved V gene accounts for under half, and the cause of the remainder is not known. The D gene and trimming were derived from the DNA, and the V and J assignments and clone size from that table. This sample holds tens of thousands of clones; just over 85% were observed only once. The ten biggest clones cover under 7% of the sample.

Taken with the paper, the label for time point translates to: recipient sample about 28 days before transplant, after cytoreduction. Blood from recipients was drawn about 28 days before transplant and again at days 30, 100 and 180 after transplant. Nuclei Lysis Solution was used to extract genomic DNA from fresh or cryopreserved unfractionated peripheral blood mononuclear cells. The sequencing here drew on peripheral blood mononuclear cells, taken before stem cell transplant. The clonotype was recovered from a man between 60 and 75 years old with biphenotypic leukemia. Some clones in this sample may be carry-over from other donors' samples. This receptor chain uses TRBV14 and TRBJ1-2; the D gene is possibly TRBD1, with 6 bases matching. The CDR3 region has the sequence CASSPLDRMGGYTF. The bases are TGTGCCAGCAGCCCGCTCGACAGGATGGGTGGCTACACCTTC.